This TCR beta chain was identified during a study of beta chain features in type 1 diabetes. Findings of the study overall: Shorter TCRB CDR3s, moderately but significantly so, were found in Type 1 diabetes patients in all four CD4+ subsets.

To note about this clone: Its antigen is unidentified.

This CDR3 is 16 amino acids long. V dropped 4 bases and J dropped 6; count of bases not matched to a gene: 13. Germline-derived CDR1 and CDR2 are SGDLS and YYNGEE. Sequenced material consisted of expressed TCRB transcripts (all of the isolated RNA was reverse transcribed). Here immunoSEQ multiplex PCR was the method, and the copy in TCRdb shows in-frame clones only, minus some. The repertoire consists of under 200,000 clones, with just over 8% occurring once and the leading ten covering 0.54%. The sequence was collected from a woman under 30 with type 1 diabetes. The chain uses TRBV9 and TRBJ2-4; TRBD2 matches at 7 bases. Material: central memory CD4+ T cells from blood. CDR3 sequence: CASSPTTWGGGNIQYF. The CDR3 region has the DNA TGTGCCAGCAGCCCCACCACGTGGGGGGGTGGAAACATTCAGTACTTC.